These 10 T cell receptor beta chains originate from one sample sequenced in a study of blood T cell repertoires in COVID-19 (dated by TCRdb to about 2020). Libraries were prepared through the immunoSEQ multiplex PCR assay. TCRdb re-hosts the immuneACCESS table, in-frame sequences only. Its copies lack some clones; in the studies checked, an unresolved V gene accounts for under half of them, and the cause for the rest is not known. The sample table lists approximately 200,000 clones, about 91% of them with a count of one. The top ten clones comprise about a tenth of the sample. The sequenced sample consisted of PBMCs or T cells enriched from blood (not recorded which). These receptor sequences come from a man in his late teens or twenties with acute COVID-19.

This chain uses TRBV29-1 with TRBJ1-1, with 7 bases aligning to TRBD1. Germline V gene lookup returns CDR1 SQVTM and CDR2 ANQGSEA. The CDR3 runs 14 residues. Trimming took 3 bases from V and 10 from J; bases not matched to a gene: 14. CDR3 DNA sequence: TGCAGCGTTGAGGGTCCCGGGGCAGGGGGAAGAGCTTTCTTT. Protein: CSVEGPGAGGRAFF.

The V and J genes are TRBV28 and TRBJ1-2; the match to TRBD1 covers 9 bases. Germline-derived CDR1 and CDR2 are MDHEN and SYDVKM. The CDR3 runs 16 residues. Trimming cost V 3 bases and J 1 base; bases outside gene matches: 6. CDR3 in amino acids: CASSLTQGAHNYGYTF. CDR3 nucleotide sequence: TGTGCCAGCAGTTTGACACAGGGGGCACATAACTATGGCTACACCTTC.

The chain is built from TRBV27 and TRBJ2-1; TRBD1 matches at 8 bases. CDR3 length: 14 amino acids. Germline lookup yields CDR1 MNHEY and CDR2 SMNVEV (reference sequence). The J segment lost 7 bases and the V segment lost 5 bases, leaving 7 bases of the junction unmatched. The CDR3 DNA is TGTGCCAGCAGTCCTCAGGGGGCGGTTAATGAGCAGTTCTTC. Translation gives CASSPQGAVNEQFF.

This chain uses TRBV5-6 with TRBJ2-5; D is perhaps TRBD1 (6 bases). CDR1 and CDR2 (germline): SGHDT, YYEEEE. V was pared by 3 bases and J by 2 bases, with 14 bases between. This CDR3 is 15 amino acids long. The CDR3 region has the DNA TGTGCCAGCAGCTCCTTTGGACAGAATCAAGAGACCCAGTACTTC. It yields the protein CASSSFGQNQETQYF.

The chain carries TRBV29-1 and TRBJ1-1, with no clear D. Germline V CDR1 and CDR2: SQVTM, ANQGSEA. Trimming removed 7 bases from V and 1 base from J, with 7 bases in between. The CDR3 loop spans 11 amino acids. The CDR3 DNA sequence: TGCAGCGGGGAGGGGAACACTGAAGCTTTCTTT. It codes for CSGEGNTEAFF.

The chain combines TRBV19 with TRBJ1-5, with 7 positions matching TRBD1. V gave up 7 bases and J gave up 5 bases; unmatched junction bases: 11. The CDR3 contains 15 residues. CDR1 is LNHDA and CDR2 is SQIVND in the germline V gene (reference sequence). The CDR3 coding sequence is TGTGCCAGTACCCTGCCGGGACAGACAGATCAGCCCCAGCATTTT. It specifies CASTLPGQTDQPQHF.

The chain joins TRBV5-1 to TRBJ1-4; 7 bases are shared with TRBD1. This CDR3 has 16 amino acids. The germline V gene encodes CDR1 SGHRS and CDR2 YFSETQ. The V gene end was trimmed by 0 bases and the J gene end by 7 bases; junction bases not matched to a gene: 9. The CDR3 DNA sequence: TGCGCCAGCAGCTTGGAGGGGTACAGGGGTGGTGAAAAACTGTTTTTT. Protein: CASSLEGYRGGEKLFF.

The rearrangement uses TRBV23-1 and TRBJ2-5; 7 bases line up with TRBD1. TRBV23-1 is recorded as an ORF, its role being uncertain. V was pared by 2 bases and J by 0 bases, with 3 bases of the junction left unmatched. This CDR3 has 15 amino acids. CDR3 sequence (DNA): TGCGCCAGCAGTCAACCCAGGGGGTACCAAGAGACCCAGTACTTC. This encodes CASSQPRGYQETQYF.

This clone was found many times. J is TRBJ2-5 and V is TRBV4-2; 7 nucleotides agree with TRBD2. Looked up from germline, CDR1 is LGHNA and CDR2 is YNFKEQ. The CDR3 is 15 amino acids. Germline trimming cut 1 base from V and 5 bases from J; bases unmatched to any gene: 7. The CDR3 loop is CASSQGRERAETQYF. The DNA for the CDR3 is TGTGCCAGCAGCCAAGGGCGGGAGAGAGCTGAGACCCAGTACTTC.

The chain recombines TRBV9 with TRBJ2-1; TRBD1 matches 8 bases. This CDR3 comprises 13 residues. J was trimmed by 7 bases and V by 3 bases; bases with no gene match: 3. Germline V gene data show CDR1 as SGDLS and CDR2 as YYNGEE. CDR3 DNA: TGTGCCAGCAGCGCAGGGGGCATGAATGAGCAGTTCTTC. Its protein is CASSAGGMNEQFF.